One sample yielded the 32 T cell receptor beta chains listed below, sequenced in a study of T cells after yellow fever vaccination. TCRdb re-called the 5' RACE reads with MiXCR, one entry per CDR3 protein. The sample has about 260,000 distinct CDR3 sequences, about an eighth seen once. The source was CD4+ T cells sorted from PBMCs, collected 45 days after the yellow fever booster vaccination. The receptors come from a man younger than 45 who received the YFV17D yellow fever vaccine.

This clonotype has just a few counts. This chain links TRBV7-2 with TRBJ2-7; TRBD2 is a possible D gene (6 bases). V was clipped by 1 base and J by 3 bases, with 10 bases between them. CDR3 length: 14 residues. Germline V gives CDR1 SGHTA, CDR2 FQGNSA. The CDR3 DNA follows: TGTGCCAGCAGCTTAGAGGGACTCCACTACGAGCAGTACTTC. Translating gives CASSLEGLHYEQYF.

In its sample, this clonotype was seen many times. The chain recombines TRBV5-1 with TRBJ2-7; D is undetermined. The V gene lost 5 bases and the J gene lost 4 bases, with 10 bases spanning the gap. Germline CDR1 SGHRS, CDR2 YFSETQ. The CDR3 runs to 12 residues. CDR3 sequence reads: CASSPDGYEQYF. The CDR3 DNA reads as TGCGCCAGCAGTCCGGATGGTTACGAGCAGTACTTC.

The CDR3 reads CASSFSPGQGKFGETQYF. In DNA, the CDR3 is TGTGCCAGCAGTTTTTCCCCGGGACAGGGGAAGTTTGGAGAGACCCAGTACTTC. This chain links TRBV2 with TRBJ2-5; 10 bases match TRBD1. Germline CDR1 is SNHLY and CDR2 is FYNNEI. The CDR3 has 18 residues. Trimming at V came to 5 bases and at J to 4 bases, leaving 16 bases not matched to a gene.

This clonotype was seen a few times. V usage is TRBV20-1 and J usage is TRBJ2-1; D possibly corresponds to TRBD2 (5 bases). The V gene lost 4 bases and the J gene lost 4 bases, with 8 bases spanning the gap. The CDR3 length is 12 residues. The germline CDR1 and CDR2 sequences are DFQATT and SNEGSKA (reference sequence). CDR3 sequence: CSATGSYNEQFF. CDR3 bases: TGCAGTGCTACGGGATCTTACAATGAGCAGTTCTTC.

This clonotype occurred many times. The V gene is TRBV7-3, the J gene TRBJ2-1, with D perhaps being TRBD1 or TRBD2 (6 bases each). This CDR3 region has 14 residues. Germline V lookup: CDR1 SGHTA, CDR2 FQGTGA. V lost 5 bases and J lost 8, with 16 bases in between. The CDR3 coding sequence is TGTGCCAGCAGCCCACCCGACAGGAGGGATGAGCAGTTCTTC. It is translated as CASSPPDRRDEQFF.

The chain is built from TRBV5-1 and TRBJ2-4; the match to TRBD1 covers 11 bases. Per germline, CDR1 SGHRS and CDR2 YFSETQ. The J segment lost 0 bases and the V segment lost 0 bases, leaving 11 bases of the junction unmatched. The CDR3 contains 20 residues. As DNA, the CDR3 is TGCGCCAGCAGCTTGGAGGACAGGGGGCGACCCGCCCTAGCCAAAAACATTCAGTACTTC. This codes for CASSLEDRGRPALAKNIQYF.

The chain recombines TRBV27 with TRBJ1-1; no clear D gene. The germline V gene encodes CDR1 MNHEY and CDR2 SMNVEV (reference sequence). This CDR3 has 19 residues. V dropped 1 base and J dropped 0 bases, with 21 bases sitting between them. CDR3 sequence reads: CASSLWRPGKVPMNTEAFF. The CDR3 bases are TGTGCCAGCAGTTTATGGAGACCAGGTAAAGTCCCCATGAACACTGAAGCTTTCTTT.

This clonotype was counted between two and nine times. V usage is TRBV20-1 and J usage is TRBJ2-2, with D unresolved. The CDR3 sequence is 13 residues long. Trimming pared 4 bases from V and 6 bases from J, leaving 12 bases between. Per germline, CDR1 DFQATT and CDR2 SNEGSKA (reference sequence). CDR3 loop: CSATRTSSGELFF. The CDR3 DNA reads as TGCAGTGCTACCCGGACCTCATCCGGGGAGCTGTTTTTT.

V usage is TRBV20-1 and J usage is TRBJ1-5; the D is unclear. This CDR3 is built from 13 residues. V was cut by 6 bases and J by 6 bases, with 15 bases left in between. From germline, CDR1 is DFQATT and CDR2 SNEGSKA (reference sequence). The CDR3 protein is CSAQYEGGQPQHF. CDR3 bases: TGCAGTGCCCAATATGAGGGTGGTCAGCCCCAGCATTTT.

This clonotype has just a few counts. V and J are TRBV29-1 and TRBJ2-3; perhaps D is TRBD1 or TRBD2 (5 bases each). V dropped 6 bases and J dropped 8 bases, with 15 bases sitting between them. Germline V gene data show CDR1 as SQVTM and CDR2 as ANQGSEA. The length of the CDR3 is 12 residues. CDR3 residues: CSVTGLGGTQYF. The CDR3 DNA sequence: TGCAGCGTCACCGGACTTGGGGGTACGCAGTATTTT.

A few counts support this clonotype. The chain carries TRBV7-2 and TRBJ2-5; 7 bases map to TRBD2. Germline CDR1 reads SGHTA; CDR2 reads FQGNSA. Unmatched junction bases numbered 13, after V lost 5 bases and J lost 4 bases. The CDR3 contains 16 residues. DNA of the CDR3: TGTGCCAGCAGCCCCTTTTCGTGGGGGGGGGGAGAGACCCAGTACTTC. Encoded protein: CASSPFSWGGGETQYF. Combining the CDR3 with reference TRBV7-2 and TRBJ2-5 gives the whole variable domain GAGVSQSPSNKVTEKGKDVELRCDPISGHTALYWYRQSLGQGLEFLIYFQGNSAPDKSGLPSDRFSAERTGGSVSTLTIQRTQQEDSAVYLCASSPFSWGGGETQYFGPGTRLLVL.

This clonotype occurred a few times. This CDR3 reads CASNKSPRGSTDTQYF. DNA of the CDR3: TGTGCCAGCAATAAGTCGCCAAGGGGGAGCACAGATACGCAGTATTTT. The chain couples TRBV27 to TRBJ2-3; D might be TRBD1 (6 bases). Trimming pared 7 bases from V and 0 bases from J, leaving 17 bases between. The germline V gene has CDR1 MNHEY and CDR2 SMNVEV (reference sequence). The length of the CDR3 is 16 residues.

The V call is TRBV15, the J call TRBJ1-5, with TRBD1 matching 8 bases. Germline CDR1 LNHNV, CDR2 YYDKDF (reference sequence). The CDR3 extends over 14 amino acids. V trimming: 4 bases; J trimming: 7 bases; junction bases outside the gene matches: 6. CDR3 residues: CATSMDRVSQPQHF. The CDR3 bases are TGTGCCACCAGCATGGACAGGGTGAGCCAGCCCCAGCATTTT.

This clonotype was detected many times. The CDR3 spells CSAREGFTQYF. CDR3 bases: TGCAGTGCTAGAGAAGGTTTTACGCAGTATTTT. The V call is TRBV20-1, the J call TRBJ2-3, with D hard to call. The CDR3 covers 11 residues. The germline gives CDR1 DFQATT, CDR2 SNEGSKA (reference sequence). V was clipped by 0 bases and J by 8 bases, with 6 bases between them.

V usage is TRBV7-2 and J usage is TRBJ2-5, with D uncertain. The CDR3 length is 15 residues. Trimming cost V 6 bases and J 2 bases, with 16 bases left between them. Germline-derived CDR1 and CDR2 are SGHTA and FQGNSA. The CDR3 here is CASSPFFRAQETQYF. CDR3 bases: TGTGCCAGCAGTCCCTTTTTCCGGGCTCAAGAGACCCAGTACTTC.

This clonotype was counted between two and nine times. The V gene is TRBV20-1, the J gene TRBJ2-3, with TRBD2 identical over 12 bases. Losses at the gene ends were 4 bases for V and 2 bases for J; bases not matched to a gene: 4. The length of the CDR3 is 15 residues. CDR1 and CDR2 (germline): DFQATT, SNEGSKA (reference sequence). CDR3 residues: CSATTSGRNTDTQYF. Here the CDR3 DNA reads TGCAGTGCTACTACTAGCGGGAGGAACACAGATACGCAGTATTTT.

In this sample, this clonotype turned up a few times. CDR3 DNA: TGTGCCAGCTCACCACCTCCGGGACTAGCGGGCTCCTACGAGCAGTACTTC. Its protein product is CASSPPPGLAGSYEQYF. The V gene is TRBV18, the J gene TRBJ2-7; TRBD2 agrees at 12 bases. The CDR3 contains 17 residues. Germline CDR1 is KGHSH and CDR2 is LQKENI. V lost 0 bases and J lost 0; bases outside the gene matches: 3. Looking up the rest from reference TRBV18 and TRBJ2-7 gives the full variable domain: NAGVMQNPRHLVRRRGQEARLRCSPMKGHSHVYWYRQLPEEGLKFMVYLQKENIIDESGMPKERFSAEFPKEGPSILRIQQVVRGDSAAYFCASSPPPGLAGSYEQYFGPGTRLTVT.

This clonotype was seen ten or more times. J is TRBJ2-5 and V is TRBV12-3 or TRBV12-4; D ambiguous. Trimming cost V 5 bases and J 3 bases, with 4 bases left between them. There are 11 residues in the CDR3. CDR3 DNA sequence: TGTGCCAGCAGTGAAAAAGAGACCCAGTACTTC. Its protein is CASSEKETQYF.

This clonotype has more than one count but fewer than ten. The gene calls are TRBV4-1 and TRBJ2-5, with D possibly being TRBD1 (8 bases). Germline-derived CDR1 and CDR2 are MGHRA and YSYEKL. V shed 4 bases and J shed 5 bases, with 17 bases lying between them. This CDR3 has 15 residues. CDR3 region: CASSRQTQGGETQYF. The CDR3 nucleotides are TGCGCCAGCAGCCGGCAAACACAGGGGGGGGAGACCCAGTACTTC.

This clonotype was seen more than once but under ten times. The CDR3 DNA is TGCAGCGCCCGGAGGTCTGAGCAGTTCTTC. This translates into CSARRSEQFF. This sequence joins TRBV29-1 and TRBJ2-1; TRBD2 is a possible D gene (5 bases). Germline CDR1 is SQVTM and CDR2 is ANQGSEA. The CDR3 contains 10 residues. With 7 bases removed from V and 9 bases from J, the gap between germline ends came to 10 bases.

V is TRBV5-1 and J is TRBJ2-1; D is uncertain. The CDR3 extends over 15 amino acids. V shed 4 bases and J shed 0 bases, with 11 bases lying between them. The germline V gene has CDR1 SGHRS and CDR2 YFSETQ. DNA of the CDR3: TGCGCCAGCAGCGTGGCGACGAGCTCCTACAATGAGCAGTTCTTC. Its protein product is CASSVATSSYNEQFF.

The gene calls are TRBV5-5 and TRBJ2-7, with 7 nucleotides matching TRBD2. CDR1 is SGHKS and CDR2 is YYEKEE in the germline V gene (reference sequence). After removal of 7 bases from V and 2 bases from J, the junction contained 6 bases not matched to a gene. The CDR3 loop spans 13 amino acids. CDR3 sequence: CASGRGLAYEQYF. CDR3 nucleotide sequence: TGTGCCAGCGGCCGAGGACTAGCCTACGAGCAGTACTTC.

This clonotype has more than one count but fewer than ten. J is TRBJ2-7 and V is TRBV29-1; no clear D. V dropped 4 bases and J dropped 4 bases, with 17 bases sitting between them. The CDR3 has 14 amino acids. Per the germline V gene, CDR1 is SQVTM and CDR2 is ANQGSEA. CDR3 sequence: CSVALETASYEQYF. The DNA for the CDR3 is TGCAGCGTTGCTCTTGAGACGGCTTCGTACGAGCAGTACTTC.

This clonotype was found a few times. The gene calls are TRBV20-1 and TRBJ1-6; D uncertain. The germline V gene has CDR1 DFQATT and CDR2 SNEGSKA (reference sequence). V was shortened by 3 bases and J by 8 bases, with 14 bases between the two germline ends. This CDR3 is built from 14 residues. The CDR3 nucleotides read TGCAGTGCTAGCTCGGTCGGGTGGGATTCACCCCTCCACTTT. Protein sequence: CSASSVGWDSPLHF.

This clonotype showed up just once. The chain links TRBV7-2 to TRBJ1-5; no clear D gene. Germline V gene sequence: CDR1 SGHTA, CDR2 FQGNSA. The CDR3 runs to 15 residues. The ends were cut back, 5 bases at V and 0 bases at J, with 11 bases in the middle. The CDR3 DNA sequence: TGTGCCAGCAGCCCCACCCCAGATAGCAATCAGCCCCAGCATTTT. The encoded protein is CASSPTPDSNQPQHF. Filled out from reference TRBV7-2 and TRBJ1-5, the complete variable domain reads GAGVSQSPSNKVTEKGKDVELRCDPISGHTALYWYRQSLGQGLEFLIYFQGNSAPDKSGLPSDRFSAERTGGSVSTLTIQRTQQEDSAVYLCASSPTPDSNQPQHFGDGTRLSIL.

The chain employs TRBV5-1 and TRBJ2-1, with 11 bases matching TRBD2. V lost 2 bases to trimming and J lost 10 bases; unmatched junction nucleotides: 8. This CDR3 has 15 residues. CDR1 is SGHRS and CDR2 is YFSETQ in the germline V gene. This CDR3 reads CASSFLAGGPSEQFF. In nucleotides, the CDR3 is TGCGCCAGCAGCTTCTTAGCGGGAGGGCCCTCCGAGCAGTTCTTC.

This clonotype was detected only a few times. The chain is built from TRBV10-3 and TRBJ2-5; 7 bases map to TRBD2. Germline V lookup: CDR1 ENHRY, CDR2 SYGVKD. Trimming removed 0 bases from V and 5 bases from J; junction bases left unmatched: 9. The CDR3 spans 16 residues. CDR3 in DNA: TGTGCCATCAGTGAGTCGATGGGAGGGACCGGGGAGACCCAGTACTTC. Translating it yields CAISESMGGTGETQYF.

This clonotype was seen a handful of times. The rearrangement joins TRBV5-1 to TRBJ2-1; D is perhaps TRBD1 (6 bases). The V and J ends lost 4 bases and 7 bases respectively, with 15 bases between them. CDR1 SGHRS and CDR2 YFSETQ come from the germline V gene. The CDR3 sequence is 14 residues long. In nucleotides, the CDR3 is TGCGCCAGCAGCCCGGTCCCGGGACAAAATGAGCAGTTCTTC. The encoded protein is CASSPVPGQNEQFF.

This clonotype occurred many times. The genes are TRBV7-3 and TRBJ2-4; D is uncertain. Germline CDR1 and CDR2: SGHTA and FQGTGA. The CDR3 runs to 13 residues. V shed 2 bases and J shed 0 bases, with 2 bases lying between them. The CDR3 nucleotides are TGTGCCAGCAGCTTAGAAGCCAAAAACATTCAGTACTTC. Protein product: CASSLEAKNIQYF.

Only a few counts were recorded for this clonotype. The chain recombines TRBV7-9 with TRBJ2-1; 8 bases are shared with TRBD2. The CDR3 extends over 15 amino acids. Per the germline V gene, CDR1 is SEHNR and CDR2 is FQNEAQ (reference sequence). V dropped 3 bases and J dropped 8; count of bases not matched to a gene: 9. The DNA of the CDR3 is TGTGCCAGCAGCTTCGGGACTAGGTTTCGGCATGAGCAGTTCTTC. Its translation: CASSFGTRFRHEQFF.

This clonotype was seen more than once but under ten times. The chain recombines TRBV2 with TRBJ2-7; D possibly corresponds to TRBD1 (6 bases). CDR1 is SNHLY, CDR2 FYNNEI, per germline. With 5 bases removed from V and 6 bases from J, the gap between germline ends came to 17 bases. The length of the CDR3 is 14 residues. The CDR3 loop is CASSFSQGRGEQYF. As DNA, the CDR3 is TGTGCCAGCAGTTTTTCACAGGGACGGGGCGAGCAGTACTTC.

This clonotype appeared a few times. The CDR3 DNA reads as TGTGCCAGCAGCTTATTGGGGGCAAGTGGCTACACCTTC. This codes for CASSLLGASGYTF. This chain joins TRBV7-9 and TRBJ1-2; the D gene is possibly TRBD1 (6 bases). The CDR3 is 13 amino acids. V was shortened by 2 bases and J by 7 bases, with 11 bases between the two germline ends. In germline, CDR1 is SEHNR, CDR2 FQNEAQ (reference sequence).